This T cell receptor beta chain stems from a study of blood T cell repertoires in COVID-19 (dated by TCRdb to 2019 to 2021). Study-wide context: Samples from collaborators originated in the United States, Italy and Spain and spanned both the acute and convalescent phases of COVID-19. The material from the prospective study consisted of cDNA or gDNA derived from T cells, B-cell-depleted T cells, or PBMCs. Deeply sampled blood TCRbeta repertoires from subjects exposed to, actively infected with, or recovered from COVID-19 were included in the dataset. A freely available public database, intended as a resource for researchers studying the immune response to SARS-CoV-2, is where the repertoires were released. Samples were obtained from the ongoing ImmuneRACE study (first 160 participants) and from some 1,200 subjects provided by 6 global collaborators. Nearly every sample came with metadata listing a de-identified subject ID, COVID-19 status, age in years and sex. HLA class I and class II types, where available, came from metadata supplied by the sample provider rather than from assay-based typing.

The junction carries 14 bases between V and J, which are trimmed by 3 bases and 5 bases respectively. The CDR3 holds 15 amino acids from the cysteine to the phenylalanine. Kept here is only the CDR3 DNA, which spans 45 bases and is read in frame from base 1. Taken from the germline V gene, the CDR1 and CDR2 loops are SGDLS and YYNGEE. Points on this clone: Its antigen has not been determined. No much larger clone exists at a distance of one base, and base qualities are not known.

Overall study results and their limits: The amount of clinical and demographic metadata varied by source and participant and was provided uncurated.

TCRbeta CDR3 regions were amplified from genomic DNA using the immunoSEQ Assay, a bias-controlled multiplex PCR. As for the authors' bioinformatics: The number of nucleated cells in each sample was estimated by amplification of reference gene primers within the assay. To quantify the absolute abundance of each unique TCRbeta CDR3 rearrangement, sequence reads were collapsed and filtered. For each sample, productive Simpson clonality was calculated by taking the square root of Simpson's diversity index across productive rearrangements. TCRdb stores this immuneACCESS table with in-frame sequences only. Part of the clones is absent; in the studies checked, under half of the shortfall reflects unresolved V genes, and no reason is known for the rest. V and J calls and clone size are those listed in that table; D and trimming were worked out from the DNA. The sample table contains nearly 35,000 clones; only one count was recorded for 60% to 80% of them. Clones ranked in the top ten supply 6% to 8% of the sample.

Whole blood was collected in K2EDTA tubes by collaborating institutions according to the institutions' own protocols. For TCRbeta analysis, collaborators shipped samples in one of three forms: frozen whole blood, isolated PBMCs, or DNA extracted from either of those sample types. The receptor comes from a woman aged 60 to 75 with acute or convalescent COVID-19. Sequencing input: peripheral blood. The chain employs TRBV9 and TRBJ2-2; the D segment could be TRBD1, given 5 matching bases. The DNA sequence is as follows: TGTGCCAGCAGCGCAGCTCAAAGGGGAACCGGGGAGCTGTTTTTT. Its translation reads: CASSAAQRGTGELFF.